This passage covers 25 T cell receptor beta chains from one sample sequenced in a study of PD-1 blockade in classical Hodgkin lymphoma. Every patient experienced relapse after autologous stem cell transplantation, and brentuximab vedotin exposure varied. Method: immunoSEQ multiplex PCR; TCRdb's copy keeps in-frame clones and lacks some. The sample yields about 30,000 clones, 60% to 85% seen once. The starting material was peripheral blood mononuclear cells (PBMCs), obtained before the second cycle of nivolumab. The receptors here all came from a human donor with classical Hodgkin lymphoma.

This chain connects TRBV5-4 to TRBJ1-5; TRBD1 matches at 10 bases. V gave up 5 bases and J gave up 7 bases; unmatched junction bases: 9. Germline V lookup: CDR1 SGHNT, CDR2 YYREEE (reference sequence). The CDR3 loop spans 15 amino acids. The CDR3 sequence is CASRPGTGVGQPQHF. DNA for the CDR3: TGTGCCAGCAGGCCCGGGACAGGGGTTGGACAGCCCCAGCATTTT.

This clone was seen a handful of times. V and J are TRBV7-3 and TRBJ2-3, with TRBD2 matching over 13 bases. CDR1 and CDR2 (germline): SGHTA, FQGTGA. The CDR3 covers 15 residues. After removal of 4 bases from V and 4 bases from J, the junction contained 2 bases not matched to a gene. The CDR3 DNA sequence: TGTGCCAGCAGCTCAGGACTAGCGGGGGCAGATACGCAGTATTTT. Residues: CASSSGLAGADTQYF. Based on the CDR3 plus reference TRBV7-3 and TRBJ2-3, the full variable domain is GAGVSQTPSNKVTEKGKYVELRCDPISGHTALYWYRQSLGQGPEFLIYFQGTGAADDSGLPNDRFFAVRPEGSVSTLKIQRTERGDSAVYLCASSSGLAGADTQYFGPGTRLTVL.

The V and J genes are TRBV4-1 and TRBJ2-2, with D possibly being TRBD1 (6 bases). The V and J ends lost 1 base and 1 base respectively, with 10 bases between them. The CDR3 extends over 16 amino acids. Per the germline V gene, CDR1 is MGHRA and CDR2 is YSYEKL. The CDR3 sequence: CASSQAPTGNTGELFF. CDR3 nucleotides: TGCGCCAGCAGCCAAGCACCGACAGGGAACACCGGGGAGCTGTTTTTT.

The chain uses TRBV19 and TRBJ2-1; D perhaps matches TRBD1 (6 bases). Germline V CDR1 and CDR2: LNHDA, SQIVND (reference sequence). Between the trimmed V and J ends, which lost 5 bases and 0 bases, there was a span of 14 bases. This CDR3 is 16 amino acids long. CDR3 residues: CASSPQGLSSYNEQFF. CDR3 DNA sequence: TGTGCCAGTAGTCCACAGGGCCTTAGCTCCTACAATGAGCAGTTCTTC.

The J gene is TRBJ1-2, the V gene TRBV5-1; 7 nucleotides match TRBD1. The CDR3 has 14 amino acids. With V trimmed by 4 bases and J by 5 bases, 8 bases remained unmatched. From germline, CDR1 is SGHRS and CDR2 YFSETQ. The CDR3, as DNA: TGCGCCAGCAGCACAACAGGGGATGAATATGGCTACACCTTC. Its protein is CASSTTGDEYGYTF.

This clone turned up a few times. CDR3 DNA sequence: TGTGCCAGCAGCTTAGAGGGAGACACCGGGGAGCTGTTTTTT. Encoded protein: CASSLEGDTGELFF. The chain links TRBV7-2 to TRBJ2-2; TRBD2 might be the D (5 bases). The germline gives CDR1 SGHTA, CDR2 FQGNSA. This CDR3 region has 14 residues. Trimming shortened V by 1 base and J by 3 bases, and 6 bases separated the two germline ends.

The chain has TRBV30 and TRBJ2-1, with a tentative D call TRBD1 (6 bases). V was clipped by 7 bases and J by 2 bases, with 12 bases between them. The CDR3 spans 13 residues. The germline V gene has CDR1 GTSNPN and CDR2 SVGIG (reference sequence). In DNA form, the CDR3 reads TGTGCCTACTCAGGGGACACCTACAATGAGCAGTTCTTC. Residues: CAYSGDTYNEQFF.

V and J are TRBV12-2 and TRBJ1-5. TRBV12-2 is flagged as a pseudogene. CDR3 length equals 17 residues. The CDR3 spells CASRLAVPRYSNQPQHF. DNA for the CDR3: TGTGCAAGTCGCTTAGCAGTGCCAAGATATAGCAATCAGCCCCAGCATTTT.

The chain employs TRBV6-6 and TRBJ2-7; D uncertain. This CDR3 region has 14 residues. Germline values: CDR1 MNHNY, CDR2 SVGAGI (reference sequence). Trimming left V 5 bases short and J 0 bases short, with 11 bases between. Here the CDR3 DNA reads TGTGCCAGCAGTGGCAGTGTGAGCTCCTACGAGCAGTACTTC. Protein: CASSGSVSSYEQYF.

This chain links TRBV4-1 with TRBJ1-3; D unresolved. The CDR3 is made up of 16 amino acids. V was pared by 4 bases and J by 2 bases, with 15 bases between. From germline, CDR1 is MGHRA and CDR2 YSYEKL. The CDR3 coding sequence is TGCGCCAGCAGCCGGGTGGGAACAGCCACTGGAAACACCATATATTTT. Encoded protein: CASSRVGTATGNTIYF.

V is TRBV11-2 and J is TRBJ2-5, with 11 positions matching TRBD1. This CDR3 spans 17 amino acids. J was trimmed by 4 bases and V by 6 bases; bases with no gene match: 13. Germline values: CDR1 SGHAT, CDR2 FQNNGV. This CDR3 is CASSQGQGGVIGETQYF. CDR3 nucleotides: TGTGCCAGCAGTCAGGGACAGGGGGGAGTTATCGGAGAGACCCAGTACTTC.

The V call is TRBV11-3, the J call TRBJ2-1; a weak D match, TRBD1 (5 bases). Per the germline V gene, CDR1 is SGHNT and CDR2 is YENEEA. V was cut by 0 bases and J by 6 bases, with 6 bases left in between. The CDR3 has 13 amino acids. The CDR3 reads CASSLDQGNEQFF. CDR3 bases: TGTGCCAGCAGCTTAGATCAGGGCAATGAGCAGTTCTTC.

The CDR3 reads CASSYSTRYEQYF. DNA for the CDR3: TGTGCCAGCAGTTACTCGACCCGCTACGAGCAGTACTTC. V usage is TRBV6-5 and J usage is TRBJ2-7; D call uncertain. This CDR3 has 13 amino acids. Germline CDR1 MNHEY, CDR2 SVGAGI. V was clipped by 0 bases and J by 3 bases, with 6 bases between them.

This clone was picked up one time. The chain recombines TRBV23-1 with TRBJ1-2; possible D gene TRBD1, 5 bases. TRBV23-1 is marked as an open reading frame, function uncertain. The CDR3 is made up of 17 amino acids. V was pared by 1 base and J by 0 bases, with 15 bases between. The CDR3 loop is CASSQLFGAQSNYGYTF. The CDR3 coding sequence is TGCGCCAGCAGTCAATTATTCGGGGCACAATCTAACTATGGCTACACCTTC.

The chain combines TRBV29-1 with TRBJ1-3; D call uncertain. This CDR3 has 13 residues. The germline V and J ends were trimmed by 4 bases and 0 bases, with 7 bases remaining between them. Germline V gene sequence: CDR1 SQVTM, CDR2 ANQGSEA. The CDR3, as DNA: TGCAGCGTTGTTTTGTACTCTGGAAACACCATATATTTT. Protein product: CSVVLYSGNTIYF.

The DNA for the CDR3 is TGTGCTAGTGCCGTCGGGGGGAGGGGCCAAGAGACCCAGTACTTC. It specifies CASAVGGRGQETQYF. This chain links TRBV12-5 with TRBJ2-5, with 7 bases fitting TRBD2. The CDR3 is 15 amino acids. Per the germline V gene, CDR1 is LGHNT and CDR2 is FRNRAP. J was trimmed by 1 base and V by 7 bases; bases with no gene match: 9.

Only a few counts were recorded for this clone. Mismatch with germline at one junction end may stem from a read error. The V and J genes are TRBV7-7 and TRBJ2-5; D may be TRBD2 (6 bases). This CDR3 has 16 amino acids. From germline, CDR1 is SSHAT and CDR2 FNYEAQ (reference sequence). The CDR3 reads CASSLVRGGSVETQYF. CDR3 coding DNA: TGTGCTAGCAGCTTAGTGCGGGGAGGTTCCGTAGAGACCCAGTACTTC.

This sequence joins TRBV6-4 and TRBJ2-2; 7 bases are shared with TRBD2. The CDR3 is made up of 13 amino acids. Looked up from germline, CDR1 is MRHNA and CDR2 is SNTAGT. With V trimmed by 2 bases and J by 13 bases, 7 bases remained unmatched. This CDR3 is CASSDARGKLLFF. The DNA for the CDR3 is TGTGCCAGCAGTGACGCGCGGGGGAAGTTGCTGTTTTTT.

This clone was recorded a few times. The chain has TRBV7-2 and TRBJ2-1, with 8 bases fitting TRBD1. CDR1 is SGHTA, CDR2 FQGNSA, per germline. Unmatched junction bases numbered 4, after V lost 5 bases and J lost 7 bases. The CDR3 sequence is 13 residues long. The CDR3 DNA sequence: TGTGCCAGCAGCCAGGACAGGGCGAATGAGCAGTTCTTC. Translating gives CASSQDRANEQFF.

This clone was seen more than once but under ten times. The chain is built from TRBV30 and TRBJ1-2; tentative D call: TRBD1 (5 bases). Germline V gene data show CDR1 as GTSNPN and CDR2 as SVGIG (reference sequence). This CDR3 comprises 12 residues. Trimming cost V 4 bases and J 5 bases, with 11 bases left between them. The CDR3 DNA reads as TGTGCCTGGACTAGGGGTCTGTATGGCTACACCTTC. Translated: CAWTRGLYGYTF.

The chain couples TRBV19 to TRBJ2-5; 8 nucleotides agree with TRBD1. The CDR3 is 14 residues long. In germline, CDR1 is LNHDA, CDR2 SQIVND (reference sequence). With V trimmed by 5 bases and J by 2 bases, 4 bases remained unmatched. The CDR3, as DNA: TGTGCCAGTAGTCGGAACAGGGGGCAAGAGACCCAGTACTTC. Residues: CASSRNRGQETQYF.

The rearrangement links TRBV6-1 to TRBJ1-1; D might be TRBD1 (6 bases). Germline V CDR1 and CDR2: MNHNS, SASEGT. Trimming removed 5 bases from V and 5 bases from J, with 18 bases in between. This CDR3 region has 15 residues. The CDR3 region is CASSISKTGRTEAFF. In DNA form, the CDR3 reads TGTGCCAGCAGTATTAGTAAAACAGGGAGGACTGAAGCTTTCTTT.

CDR3 DNA: TGTGCCAGCCGACTCTTTGGAGCGGGCTATGGCTACACCTTC. This gives the protein CASRLFGAGYGYTF. The rearrangement uses TRBV6-1 and TRBJ1-2; the D is unclear. This CDR3 spans 14 amino acids. Per germline, CDR1 MNHNS and CDR2 SASEGT. Deletions cut 8 bases from V and 4 bases from J, with 17 bases between.

The V and J genes are TRBV28 and TRBJ2-3, with D perhaps given as TRBD1 or TRBD2 (5 bases each). This CDR3 is 14 amino acids long. V shed 8 bases and J shed 0 bases, with 12 bases lying between them. The germline CDR1 and CDR2 sequences are MDHEN and SYDVKM. The DNA of the CDR3 is TGTGCCAGCGAGTGGGGGATTAGCACAGATACGCAGTATTTT. Its protein product is CASEWGISTDTQYF.

This clone counts as medium-sized. This chain connects TRBV27 to TRBJ1-2; no definite D call. This CDR3 comprises 14 residues. Germline CDR1 reads MNHEY; CDR2 reads SMNVEV (reference sequence). V gave up 8 bases and J gave up 4 bases, with 17 bases separating them. In DNA form, the CDR3 reads TGTGCCAGCGCACCTGGGCCTTCCGCCTATGGCTACACCTTC. It codes for CASAPGPSAYGYTF.